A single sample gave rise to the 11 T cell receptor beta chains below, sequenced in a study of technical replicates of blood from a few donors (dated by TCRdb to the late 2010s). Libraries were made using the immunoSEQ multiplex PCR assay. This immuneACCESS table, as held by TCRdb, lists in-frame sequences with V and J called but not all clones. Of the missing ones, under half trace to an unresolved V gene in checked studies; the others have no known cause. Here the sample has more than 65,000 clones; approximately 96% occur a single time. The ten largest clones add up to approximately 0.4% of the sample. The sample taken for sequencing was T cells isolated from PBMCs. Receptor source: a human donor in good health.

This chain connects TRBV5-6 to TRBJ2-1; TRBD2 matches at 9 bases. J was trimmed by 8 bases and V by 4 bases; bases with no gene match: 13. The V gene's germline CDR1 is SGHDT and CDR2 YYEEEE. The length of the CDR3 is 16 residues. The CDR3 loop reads CASSPFWVAGDYEQFF. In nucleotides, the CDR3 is TGTGCCAGCAGCCCCTTCTGGGTAGCGGGAGATTATGAGCAGTTCTTC.

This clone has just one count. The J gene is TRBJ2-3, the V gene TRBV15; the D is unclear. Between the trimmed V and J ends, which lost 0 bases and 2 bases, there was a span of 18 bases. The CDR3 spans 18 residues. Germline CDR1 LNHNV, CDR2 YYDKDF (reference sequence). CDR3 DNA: TGTGCCACCAGCAGAGAAGGAGACTCATATGAAGACACAGATACGCAGTATTTT. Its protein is CATSREGDSYEDTDTQYF.

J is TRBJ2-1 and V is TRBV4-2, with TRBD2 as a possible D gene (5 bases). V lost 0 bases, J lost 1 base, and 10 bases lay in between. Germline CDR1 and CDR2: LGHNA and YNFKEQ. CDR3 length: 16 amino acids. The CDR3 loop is CASSQDFGGSYNEQFF. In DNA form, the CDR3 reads TGTGCCAGCAGCCAAGATTTTGGAGGTTCCTACAATGAGCAGTTCTTC.

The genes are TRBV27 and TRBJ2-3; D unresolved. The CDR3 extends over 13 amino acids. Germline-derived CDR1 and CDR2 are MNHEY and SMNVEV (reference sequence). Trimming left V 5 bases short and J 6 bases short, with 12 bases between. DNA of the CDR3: TGTGCCAGCAGTAACATCTTAACGGATACGCAGTATTTT. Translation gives CASSNILTDTQYF.

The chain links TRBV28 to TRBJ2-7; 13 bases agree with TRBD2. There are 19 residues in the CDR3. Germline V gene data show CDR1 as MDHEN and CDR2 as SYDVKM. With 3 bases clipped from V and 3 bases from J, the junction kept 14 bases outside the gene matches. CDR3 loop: CASSFNGLAGDRWLYEQYF. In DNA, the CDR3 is TGTGCCAGCAGTTTTAACGGACTAGCGGGAGATAGATGGCTCTACGAGCAGTACTTC.

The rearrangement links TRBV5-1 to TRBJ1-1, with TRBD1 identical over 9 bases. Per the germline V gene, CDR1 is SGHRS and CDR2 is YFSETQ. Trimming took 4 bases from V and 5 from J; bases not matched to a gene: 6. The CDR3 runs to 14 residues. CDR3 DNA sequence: TGCGCCAGCAGCGGAAGACAGGGGGATACTGAAGCTTTCTTT. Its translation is CASSGRQGDTEAFF.

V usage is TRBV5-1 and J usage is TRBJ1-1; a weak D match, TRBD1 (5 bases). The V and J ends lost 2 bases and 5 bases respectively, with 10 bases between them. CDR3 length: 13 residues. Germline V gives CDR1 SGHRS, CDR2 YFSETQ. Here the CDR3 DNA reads TGCGCCAGCAGCTTAAGGGGAGGGACTGAAGCTTTCTTT. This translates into CASSLRGGTEAFF.

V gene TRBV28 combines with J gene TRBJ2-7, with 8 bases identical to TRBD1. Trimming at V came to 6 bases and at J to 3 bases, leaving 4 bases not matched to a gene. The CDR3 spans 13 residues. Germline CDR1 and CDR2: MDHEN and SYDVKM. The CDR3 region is CASRWTGSYEQYF. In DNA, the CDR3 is TGTGCCAGCAGGTGGACAGGGAGCTACGAGCAGTACTTC.

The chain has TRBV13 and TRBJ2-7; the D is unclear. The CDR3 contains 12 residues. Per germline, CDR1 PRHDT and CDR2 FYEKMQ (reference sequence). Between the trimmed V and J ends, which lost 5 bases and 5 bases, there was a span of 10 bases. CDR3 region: CASSPNSHEQYF. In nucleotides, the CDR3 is TGTGCCAGCAGCCCGAATAGCCACGAGCAGTACTTC. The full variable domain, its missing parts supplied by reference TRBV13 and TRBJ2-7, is AAGVIQSPRHLIKEKRETATLKCYPIPRHDTVYWYQQGPGQDPQFLISFYEKMQSDKGSIPDRFSAQQFSDYHSELNMSSLELGDSALYFCASSPNSHEQYFGPGTRLTVT.

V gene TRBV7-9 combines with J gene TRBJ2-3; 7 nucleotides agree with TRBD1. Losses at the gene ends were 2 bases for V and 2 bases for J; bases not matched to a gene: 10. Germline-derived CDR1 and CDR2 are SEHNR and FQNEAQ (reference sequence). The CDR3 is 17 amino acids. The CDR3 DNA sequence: TGTGCCAGCAGCTTACGTTCGGCACAGGGGCCCACAGATACGCAGTATTTT. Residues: CASSLRSAQGPTDTQYF. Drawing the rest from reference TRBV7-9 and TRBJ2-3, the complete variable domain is DTGVSQNPRHKITKRGQNVTFRCDPISEHNRLYWYRQTLGQGPEFLTYFQNEAQLEKSRLLSDRFSAERPKGSFSTLEIQRTEQGDSAMYLCASSLRSAQGPTDTQYFGPGTRLTVL.

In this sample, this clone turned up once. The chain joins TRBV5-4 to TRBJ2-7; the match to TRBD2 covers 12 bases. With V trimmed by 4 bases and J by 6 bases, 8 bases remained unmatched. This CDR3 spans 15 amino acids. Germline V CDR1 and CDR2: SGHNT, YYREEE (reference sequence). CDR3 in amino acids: CASSRTSGNPPEQYF. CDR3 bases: TGTGCCAGCAGCAGGACTAGCGGGAACCCCCCCGAGCAGTACTTC.